This T cell receptor beta chain originates from a study of OX40 agonist ivuxolimab in advanced cancers. Overall study context: Dose-escalation patients had hepatocellular carcinoma, melanoma, renal cell or head and neck cancer.

Only one count was recorded for this clone. Its cognate antigen is unknown. Autoimmune disease history or systemic immunosuppression led to patients being barred. Findings of the study overall: Determination of antigen specificity was not performed for the expanded peripheral T cells. Patients who responded partially at 0.1-3.0 mg/kg showed clonal expansion ranking among the lowest.

Only in-frame clones appear in the TCRdb table, and some are missing; sequencing was by immunoSEQ multiplex PCR. The sample has 40,000 to 55,000 clones; 75% to 85% are singletons. Trimming shortened V by 7 bases and J by 0 bases, and 7 bases separated the two germline ends. CDR3 length: 13 amino acids. CDR1 is SNHLY and CDR2 is FYNNEI in the germline V gene. This TCR was recovered from an adult with an advanced solid tumor such as melanoma, head and neck, liver or kidney cancer. The chain carries TRBV2 and TRBJ2-1; TRBD1 is a possible D gene (6 bases). The sequencing used CD4+ or CD8+ T cells sorted from blood, collected in a trial of the OX40 agonist ivuxolimab. DNA of the CDR3: TGTGCCAGCAAAGGGGGCTCCTACAATGAGCAGTTCTTC. Translated: CASKGGSYNEQFF.